This entry lists 29 T cell receptor beta chains sequenced from one sample in a study of metastatic and nonmetastatic thyroid tumors. Not a single patient had been given any form of treatment at any point before undergoing thyroid surgery. TCRdb re-called clones from the PCR reads using MiXCR. The sample lists some 17,000 clones, roughly 22% seen once, with roughly a fifth in the top ten. The specimen sequenced was adjacent normal tissue. All receptors derive from a female donor with papillary thyroid cancer or a benign thyroid nodule (not recorded which). Some clones in this sample may be carry-over from other donors' samples.

This chain connects TRBV7-7 to TRBJ2-3, with a tentative D call TRBD2 (5 bases). Germline CDR1 is SSHAT and CDR2 is FNYEAQ (reference sequence). The CDR3 covers 12 residues. The V gene lost 1 base and the J gene lost 8 bases, with 7 bases spanning the gap. This chain's CDR3 is CASSLGEGTQYF. The CDR3 DNA sequence: TGTGCCAGCAGCTTAGGAGAGGGTACGCAGTATTTT. Full variable domain (outside the CDR3, taken from reference TRBV7-7 and TRBJ2-3): GAGVSQSPRYKVTKRGQDVTLRCDPISSHATLYWYQQALGQGPEFLTYFNYEAQPDKSGLPSDRFSAERPEGSISTLTIQRTEQRDSAMYRCASSLGEGTQYFGPGTRLTVL.

This clone was counted only a few times. The J gene is TRBJ2-3, the V gene TRBV10-1; weak D call: TRBD1 (6 bases). Germline CDR1 is WNHNN and CDR2 is SYGVQD (reference sequence). V was clipped by 2 bases and J by 3 bases, with 15 bases between them. This CDR3 has 16 residues. The CDR3 DNA follows: TGCGCCAGCAGTGAGAATACCGGGACACCGACAGATACGCAGTATTTT. Translated, it gives CASSENTGTPTDTQYF.

Comments on this clone: A much more abundant neighbour one base away suggests this may be a read error. V is TRBV5-6 and J is TRBJ2-7; 7 positions match TRBD2. With V trimmed by 6 bases and J by 0 bases, 12 bases remained unmatched. Germline V gives CDR1 SGHDT, CDR2 YYEEEE. The CDR3 consists of 16 residues. As DNA, the CDR3 is TGTGCCAGCATCTGGGGGGGAGCGGTGAGCTCCTACGAGCAGTACTTC. The encoded protein is CASIWGGAVSSYEQYF.

V and J are TRBV11-3 and TRBJ1-1; D is ambiguous. The CDR3 length is 14 residues. CDR1 and CDR2 from the germline V gene are SGHNT and YENEEA. V was cut by 4 bases and J by 4 bases, with 13 bases left in between. In DNA form, the CDR3 reads TGTGCCAGCAGCTCTCTGGGATATCGCACTGAAGCTTTCTTT. Protein sequence: CASSSLGYRTEAFF.

The chain uses TRBV11-1 and TRBJ2-7; a weak D match, TRBD2 (5 bases). The CDR3 sequence is 13 residues long. Germline V gives CDR1 SGHAT, CDR2 FQDESV (reference sequence). V lost 7 bases and J 3 bases, leaving 13 bases between the germline ends. The CDR3: CASTHPSGYEQYF. Written as DNA, the CDR3 is TGTGCCAGCACCCACCCCAGCGGCTACGAGCAGTACTTC.

The rearrangement joins TRBV5-6 to TRBJ2-1, with TRBD2 identical over 10 bases. This CDR3 has 16 amino acids. Germline lookup yields CDR1 SGHDT and CDR2 YYEEEE. V lost 1 base and J lost 3; bases outside the gene matches: 4. This CDR3 reads CASSLYGTSDYNEQFF. The CDR3 DNA follows: TGTGCCAGCAGCTTGTATGGGACTAGCGACTACAATGAGCAGTTCTTC. The full variable domain, rest sourced from reference TRBV5-6 and TRBJ2-1, is DAGVTQSPTHLIKTRGQQVTLRCSPKSGHDTVSWYQQALGQGPQFIFQYYEEEERQRGNFPDRFSGHQFPNYSSELNVNALLLGDSALYLCASSLYGTSDYNEQFFGPGTRLTVL.

This clone was seen a handful of times. This chain connects TRBV6-5 to TRBJ1-2, with 10 positions matching TRBD1. The germline CDR1 and CDR2 sequences are MNHEY and SVGAGI. The CDR3 has 15 residues. V shed 0 bases and J 2 bases; nucleotides not matched to a gene: 0. The chain's CDR3 is CASSYSGQGNYGYTF. CDR3 sequence (DNA): TGTGCCAGCAGTTACTCGGGACAGGGGAACTATGGCTACACCTTC.

The chain combines TRBV20-1 with TRBJ1-3, with D perhaps matching TRBD1 (5 bases). CDR1 is DFQATT and CDR2 is SNEGSKA in the germline V gene (reference sequence). The CDR3 length is 16 residues. The ends were cut back, 0 bases at V and 8 bases at J, with 20 bases in the middle. The CDR3 region has the DNA TGCAGTGCTAGAGATGGGGGTAGTGTCGGAGGGCACACCATATATTTT. Its translation is CSARDGGSVGGHTIYF.

This clone was seen only a few times. Within the sample, other DNA sequences also encode this same CDR3. The V gene is TRBV11-3, the J gene TRBJ2-5; TRBD1 is a possible D gene (6 bases). Deletions cut 1 base from V and 5 bases from J, with 11 bases between. Germline CDR1 SGHNT, CDR2 YENEEA. The CDR3 covers 14 residues. The CDR3 bases are TGTGCCAGCAGCTTAGGTCACAGGGTGGAGACCCAGTACTTC. Translation: CASSLGHRVETQYF.

This clone appeared a few times. The chain recombines TRBV28 with TRBJ2-2, with D maybe TRBD2 (5 bases). V dropped 6 bases and J dropped 0 bases, with 11 bases sitting between them. Germline V gives CDR1 MDHEN, CDR2 SYDVKM. There are 15 residues in the CDR3. CDR3 loop: CASRRANTNTGELFF. DNA for the CDR3: TGTGCCAGCAGGCGGGCCAACACGAACACCGGGGAGCTGTTTTTT.

This clone has ten or more counts. The sample carries other DNA sequences with the same CDR3. CDR3 sequence: CAYPTGVIGEQYF. CDR3 sequence (DNA): TGTGCCTACCCGACAGGGGTGATTGGCGAGCAGTACTTC. The chain employs TRBV30 and TRBJ2-7; TRBD1 aligns across 8 bases. J gave up 6 bases and V 7 bases, and 11 bases lay outside the gene matches. The CDR3 runs 13 residues. Germline V gene lookup returns CDR1 GTSNPN and CDR2 SVGIG (reference sequence).

V is TRBV19 and J is TRBJ1-2; D is unclear. The CDR3 extends over 15 amino acids. In germline, CDR1 is LNHDA, CDR2 SQIVND (reference sequence). Trimming stripped 1 base from V and 0 bases from J, with 9 bases between. CDR3 amino acids: CASSIGAATNYGYTF. The CDR3 region has the DNA TGTGCCAGTAGTATAGGGGCAGCCACTAACTATGGCTACACCTTC. Full variable domain (remainder filled in from reference TRBV19 and TRBJ1-2): DGGITQSPKYLFRKEGQNVTLSCEQNLNHDAMYWYRQDPGQGLRLIYYSQIVNDFQKGDIAEGYSVSREKKESFPLTVTSAQKNPTAFYLCASSIGAATNYGYTFGSGTRLTVV.

The rearrangement joins TRBV9 to TRBJ1-2; no firm D call. Trimming took off 2 bases at V and 14 bases at J, with 19 bases between the two ends. The germline V gene has CDR1 SGDLS and CDR2 YYNGEE. The CDR3 runs 13 residues. CDR3 DNA sequence: TGTGCCAGCAGCGTCTCCTCGAACTCCCGAGCGACCTTC. Amino acid sequence: CASSVSSNSRATF.

The chain uses TRBV20-1 and TRBJ2-5; no reliable D call. CDR1 DFQATT and CDR2 SNEGSKA come from the germline V gene (reference sequence). The CDR3 runs to 12 residues. Trimming left V 4 bases short and J 0 bases short, with 6 bases between. The DNA for the CDR3 is TGCAGTGCTATTGACTACCAAGAGACCCAGTACTTC. Encoded protein: CSAIDYQETQYF.

The CDR3 is CSVVRQGGTDTQYF. CDR3 bases: TGCAGTGTGGTTAGGCAGGGGGGCACAGATACGCAGTATTTT. The chain is built from TRBV20-1 and TRBJ2-3, with 7 bases identical to TRBD1. After removal of 7 bases from V and 1 base from J, the junction contained 8 bases not matched to a gene. The germline CDR1 and CDR2 sequences are DFQATT and SNEGSKA (reference sequence). This CDR3 is 14 amino acids long.

The sample holds many counts of this clone. The rearrangement uses TRBV27 and TRBJ2-7; D gene ambiguous. CDR3 length: 14 residues. Trimming took 6 bases from V and 0 from J, leaving 12 bases between them. Germline V gene lookup returns CDR1 MNHEY and CDR2 SMNVEV (reference sequence). Here the CDR3 reads CASSPLGYSYEQYF. The CDR3 DNA reads as TGTGCCAGCAGCCCCTTGGGGTACTCCTACGAGCAGTACTTC.

The chain couples TRBV19 to TRBJ1-4; 7 bases agree with TRBD1. Losses at the gene ends were 6 bases for V and 7 bases for J; bases not matched to a gene: 8. CDR3 length: 14 amino acids. Germline values: CDR1 LNHDA, CDR2 SQIVND (reference sequence). The CDR3 DNA reads as TGTGCCAGTAGGCGAGAGGGGGCAGGTGAAAAACTGTTTTTT. This gives the protein CASRREGAGEKLFF.

The chain combines TRBV9 with TRBJ2-7, with 10 bases matching TRBD1. The germline gives CDR1 SGDLS, CDR2 YYNGEE. The ends lost 4 bases at V and 7 bases at J; junction bases unmatched: 5. The CDR3 is made up of 13 amino acids. CDR3 sequence (DNA): TGTGCCAGCAGCATCGACAGGGGGCAAGAGCAGTACTTC. Amino acid sequence: CASSIDRGQEQYF.

This clone was picked up a small number of times. V and J are TRBV10-1 and TRBJ2-3; 10 bases map to TRBD2. Germline CDR1 is WNHNN and CDR2 is SYGVQD (reference sequence). The CDR3 loop spans 17 amino acids. J was trimmed by 2 bases and V by 6 bases; bases with no gene match: 11. The CDR3 region is CASSVKWTSGSTDTQYF. The CDR3 DNA follows: TGCGCCAGCAGCGTAAAATGGACTAGCGGTTCCACAGATACGCAGTATTTT.

The chain is built from TRBV2 and TRBJ2-3; no firm D call. This CDR3 has 15 residues. Per the germline V gene, CDR1 is SNHLY and CDR2 is FYNNEI. V was trimmed by 4 bases and J by 0 bases, leaving 11 bases between them. The CDR3 here is CASSVVGQSTDTQYF. The CDR3 DNA reads TGTGCCAGCAGTGTTGTTGGTCAGAGCACAGATACGCAGTATTTT.

This chain connects TRBV5-1 to TRBJ1-6; 7 bases are shared with TRBD1. Germline CDR1 and CDR2: SGHRS and YFSETQ. J was trimmed by 4 bases and V by 5 bases; bases with no gene match: 6. CDR3 length: 15 residues. CDR3 protein: CASRGEDRYNSPLHF. The CDR3 nucleotides are TGCGCCAGCAGAGGGGAGGACAGGTATAATTCACCCCTCCACTTT.

The rearrangement links TRBV6-1 to TRBJ1-3; 9 nucleotides match TRBD1. After removal of 3 bases from V and 3 bases from J, the junction contained 6 bases not matched to a gene. CDR1 is MNHNS, CDR2 SASEGT, per germline. The CDR3 has 16 residues. CDR3 region: CASSEWTGEGGNTIYF. In nucleotides, the CDR3 is TGTGCCAGCAGTGAGTGGACAGGGGAAGGTGGAAACACCATATATTTT.

The chain combines TRBV2 with TRBJ2-2; tentatively, D is TRBD2 (6 bases). Deletions cut 7 bases from V and 5 bases from J, with 14 bases between. Germline CDR1 and CDR2: SNHLY and FYNNEI. CDR3 size: 14 residues. DNA for the CDR3: TGTGCCAGCATAGTACGGGGAGGTACCGGGGAGCTGTTTTTT. This gives the protein CASIVRGGTGELFF.

Only a few counts were recorded for this clone. This chain connects TRBV9 to TRBJ2-1; D might be TRBD1 or TRBD2, each matching 5 bases. V lost 0 bases and J lost 1, with 8 bases in between. CDR1 is SGDLS and CDR2 is YYNGEE in the germline V gene. This CDR3 contains 15 residues. The CDR3 spells CASSVDWGSYNEQFF. The CDR3 DNA reads as TGTGCCAGCAGCGTAGACTGGGGGTCCTACAATGAGCAGTTCTTC.

CDR3 sequence: CASRRDRAANVLTF. CDR3 in DNA: TGTGCCAGCCGGAGGGACAGGGCTGCCAACGTCCTGACTTTC. The chain has TRBV28 and TRBJ2-6; 9 nucleotides match TRBD1. J gave up 7 bases and V 8 bases, and 6 bases lay outside the gene matches. The CDR3 is made up of 14 amino acids. Germline assignment: CDR1 MDHEN and CDR2 SYDVKM.

V and J are TRBV7-2 and TRBJ1-2; 10 bases align to TRBD1. This CDR3 contains 15 residues. V was pared by 7 bases and J by 4 bases, with 9 bases of the junction left unmatched. Germline V CDR1 and CDR2: SGHTA, FQGNSA. This CDR3 reads CASIPAGTGVYGYTF. CDR3 nucleotides: TGTGCCAGCATCCCGGCCGGGACAGGGGTCTATGGCTACACCTTC.

This clone was seen a handful of times. The chain is built from TRBV13 and TRBJ2-3; D might be TRBD1 (5 bases). The CDR3 is 14 amino acids. The germline V gene encodes CDR1 PRHDT and CDR2 FYEKMQ (reference sequence). The ends were cut back, 5 bases at V and 3 bases at J, with 12 bases in the middle. Here the CDR3 DNA reads TGTGCCAGCAGCGCCAGGGTGGGGACAGATACGCAGTATTTT. Translated, it gives CASSARVGTDTQYF. Full variable domain (outside the CDR3, taken from reference TRBV13 and TRBJ2-3): AAGVIQSPRHLIKEKRETATLKCYPIPRHDTVYWYQQGPGQDPQFLISFYEKMQSDKGSIPDRFSAQQFSDYHSELNMSSLELGDSALYFCASSARVGTDTQYFGPGTRLTVL.

This clone was counted only a few times. The chain uses TRBV15 and TRBJ2-7, with D perhaps matching TRBD1 (6 bases). The CDR3 covers 13 residues. Trimming stripped 5 bases from V and 1 base from J, with 9 bases between. Germline V gives CDR1 LNHNV, CDR2 YYDKDF (reference sequence). The CDR3 region has the DNA TGTGCCACCAGCGTTGACAGGTCCTACGAGCAGTACTTC. This sequence encodes CATSVDRSYEQYF.

This clone was observed at least ten times. J is TRBJ1-5 and V is TRBV6-5; TRBD1 aligns across 10 bases. The germline gives CDR1 MNHEY, CDR2 SVGAGI. Trimming at V came to 5 bases and at J to 4 bases, leaving 5 bases not matched to a gene. CDR3 length equals 15 residues. The CDR3 loop is CASSVDRGQNQPQHF. CDR3 DNA sequence: TGTGCCAGCAGTGTCGACAGGGGGCAGAATCAGCCCCAGCATTTT.